Listed here is a single TCR beta chain. This sample is part of a study of T cells after yellow fever vaccination. UMIs and a universal primer site were added when TCR cDNA was made by 5'RACE template switching. TCRdb reprocessed the 5' RACE reads with MiXCR, giving one entry per CDR3 protein. The table lists hundreds of thousands of distinct CDR3 sequences, roughly 14% of them singletons. The CDR3 is 14 amino acids. J gave up 8 bases and V 5 bases, and 10 bases lay outside the gene matches. The sample in question was PBMCs, obtained on the day of the yellow fever booster vaccination. The sequence was obtained from a man aged 30-40 years who received the YFV17D yellow fever vaccine. The rearrangement joins TRBV12-3 or TRBV12-4 to TRBJ2-7; TRBD1 matches at 9 bases. The CDR3 reads CASSTQGARGKQYF. The CDR3 DNA is TGTGCCAGCAGTACACAGGGGGCTCGGGGAAAGCAGTACTTC.